This T cell receptor (beta chain) is from a study of T cell responses to AZD1222 COVID-19 vaccine. The study's findings and limits: Receipt of two AZD1222 doses was followed by a rise in Spike-specific TCR breadth and depth.

In regard to this clone: The target antigen is unknown. Other DNA sequences of this sample code for an identical CDR3.

This table comes from immunoSEQ multiplex PCR, and its TCRdb copy is limited to in-frame clones, with some not included. This sample's table reports about 140,000 clones. The CDR3 has 14 residues. Trimming pared 2 bases from V and 0 bases from J, leaving 7 bases between. From germline, CDR1 is MNHEY and CDR2 SVGAGI. This TCR came from an adult in good health. This chain uses TRBV6-5 with TRBJ1-1; D may be TRBD1 (5 bases). What was sequenced was peripheral blood. CDR3 protein: CASSYGGMNTEAFF. CDR3 bases: TGTGCCAGCAGTTACGGGGGTATGAACACTGAAGCTTTCTTT.